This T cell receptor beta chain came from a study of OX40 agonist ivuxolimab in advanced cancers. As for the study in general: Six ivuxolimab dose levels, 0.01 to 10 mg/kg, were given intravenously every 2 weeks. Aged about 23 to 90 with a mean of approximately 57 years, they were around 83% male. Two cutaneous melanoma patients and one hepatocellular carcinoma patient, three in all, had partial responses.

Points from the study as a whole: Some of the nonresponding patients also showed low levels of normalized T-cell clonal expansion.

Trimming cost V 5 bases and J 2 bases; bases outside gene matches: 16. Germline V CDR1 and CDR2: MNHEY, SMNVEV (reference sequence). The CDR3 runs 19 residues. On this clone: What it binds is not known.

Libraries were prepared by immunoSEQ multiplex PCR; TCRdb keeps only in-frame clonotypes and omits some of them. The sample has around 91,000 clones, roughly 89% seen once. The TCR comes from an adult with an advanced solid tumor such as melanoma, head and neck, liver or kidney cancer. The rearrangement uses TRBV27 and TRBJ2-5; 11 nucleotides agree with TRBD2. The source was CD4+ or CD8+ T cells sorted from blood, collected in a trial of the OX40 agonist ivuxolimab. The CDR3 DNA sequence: TGTGCCAGCAGTCCCCGGACATACCGACTAGCGGGAATTCAAGAGACCCAGTACTTC. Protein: CASSPRTYRLAGIQETQYF.